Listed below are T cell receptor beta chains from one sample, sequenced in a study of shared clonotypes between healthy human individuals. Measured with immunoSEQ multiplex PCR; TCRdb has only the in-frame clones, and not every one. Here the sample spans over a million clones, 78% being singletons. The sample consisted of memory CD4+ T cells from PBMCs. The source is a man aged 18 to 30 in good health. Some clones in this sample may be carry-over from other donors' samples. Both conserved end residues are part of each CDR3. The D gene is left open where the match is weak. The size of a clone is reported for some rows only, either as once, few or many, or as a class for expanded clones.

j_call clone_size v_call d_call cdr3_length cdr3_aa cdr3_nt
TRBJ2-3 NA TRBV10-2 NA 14 CASNRDRPGDTQYF TGCGCCAGCAATAGAGACAGGCCAGGAGATACGCAGTATTTT
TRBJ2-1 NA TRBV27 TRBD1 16 CASRGTGGSIDNEQFF TGTGCCAGCAGGGGGACAGGGGGGAGTATTGACAATGAGCAGTTCTTC
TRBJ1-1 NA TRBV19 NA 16 CASSKVKTAQKAEAFF TGTGCCAGTAGTAAGGTAAAGACAGCGCAGAAGGCTGAAGCTTTCTTT
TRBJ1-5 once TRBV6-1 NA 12 CASSDSAPAQHF TGTGCCAGCAGTGACTCGGCCCCGGCCCAGCATTTT
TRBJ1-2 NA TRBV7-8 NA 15 CASSLLRGANYGYTF TGTGCCAGCAGCTTACTGAGGGGGGCTAACTATGGCTACACCTTC
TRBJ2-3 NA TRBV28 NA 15 CASSPFEEHTDTQYF TGTGCCAGCAGCCCTTTTGAGGAACACACAGATACGCAGTATTTT
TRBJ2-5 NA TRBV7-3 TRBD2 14 CASSNSREGETQYF TGTGCCAGCAGTAATAGCCGGGAGGGGGAGACCCAGTACTTC
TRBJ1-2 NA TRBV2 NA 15 CASSTLETVKGGYTF TGTGCCAGCAGTACCCTCGAGACAGTAAAAGGTGGCTACACCTTC
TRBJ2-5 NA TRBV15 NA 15 CATRGAGGGQETQYF TGTGCCACCCGGGGGGCTGGGGGAGGGCAAGAGACCCAGTACTTC
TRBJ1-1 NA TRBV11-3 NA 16 CASSLYVGSANTEAFF TGTGCCAGCAGCTTATATGTCGGCAGCGCGAACACTGAAGCTTTCTTT
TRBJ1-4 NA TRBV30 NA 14 CAGGEGGGNEKLFF TGTGCCGGGGGAGAGGGGGGTGGTAATGAAAAACTGTTTTTT
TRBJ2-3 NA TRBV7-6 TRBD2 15 CASSSLGGSADTQYF TGTGCCAGCAGCTCACTCGGCGGGAGCGCAGATACGCAGTATTTT